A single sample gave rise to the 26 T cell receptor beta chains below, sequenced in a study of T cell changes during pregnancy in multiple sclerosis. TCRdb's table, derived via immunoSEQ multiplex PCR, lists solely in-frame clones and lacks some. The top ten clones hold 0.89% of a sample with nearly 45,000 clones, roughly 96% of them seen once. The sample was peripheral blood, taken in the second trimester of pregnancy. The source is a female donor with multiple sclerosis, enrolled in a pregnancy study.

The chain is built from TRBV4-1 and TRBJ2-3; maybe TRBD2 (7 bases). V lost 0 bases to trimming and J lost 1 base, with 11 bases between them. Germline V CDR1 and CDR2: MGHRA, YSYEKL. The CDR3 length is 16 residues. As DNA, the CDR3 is TGCGCCAGCAGCCAAGACAAGGGGGGGGGCACAGATACGCAGTATTTT. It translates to CASSQDKGGGTDTQYF.

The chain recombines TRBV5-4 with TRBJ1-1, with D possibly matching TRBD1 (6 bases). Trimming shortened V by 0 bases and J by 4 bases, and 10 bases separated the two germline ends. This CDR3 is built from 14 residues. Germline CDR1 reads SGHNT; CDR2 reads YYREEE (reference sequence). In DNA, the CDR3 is TGTGCCAGCAGCTTGGAGGGGGGGGGCACTGAAGCTTTCTTT. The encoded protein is CASSLEGGGTEAFF. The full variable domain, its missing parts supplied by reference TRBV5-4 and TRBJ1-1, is ETGVTQSPTHLIKTRGQQVTLRCSSQSGHNTVSWYQQALGQGPQFIFQYYREEENGRGNFPPRFSGLQFPNYSSELNVNALELDDSALYLCASSLEGGGTEAFFGQGTRLTVV.

CDR3 in amino acids: CASSLLSGDSYNEQFF. The DNA of the CDR3 is TGTGCCAGCAGCTTATTGAGCGGGGACTCCTACAATGAGCAGTTCTTC. J is TRBJ2-1 and V is TRBV7-3; 7 bases are shared with TRBD2. The CDR3 contains 16 residues. Per germline, CDR1 SGHTA and CDR2 FQGTGA. The junction had 4 bases not matched to a gene; V was cut back by 2 bases and J by 0 bases.

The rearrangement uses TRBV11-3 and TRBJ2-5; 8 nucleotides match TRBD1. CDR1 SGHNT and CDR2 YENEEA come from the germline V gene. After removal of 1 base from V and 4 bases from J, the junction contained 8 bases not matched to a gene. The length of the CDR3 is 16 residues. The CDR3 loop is CASSLVSGGVGETQYF. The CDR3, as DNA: TGTGCCAGCAGCTTAGTCTCAGGGGGCGTAGGAGAGACCCAGTACTTC. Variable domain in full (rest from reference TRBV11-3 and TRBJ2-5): EAGVVQSPRYKIIEKKQPVAFWCNPISGHNTLYWYLQNLGQGPELLIRYENEEAVDDSQLPKDRFSAERLKGVDSTLKIQPAELGDSAVYLCASSLVSGGVGETQYFGPGTRLLVL.

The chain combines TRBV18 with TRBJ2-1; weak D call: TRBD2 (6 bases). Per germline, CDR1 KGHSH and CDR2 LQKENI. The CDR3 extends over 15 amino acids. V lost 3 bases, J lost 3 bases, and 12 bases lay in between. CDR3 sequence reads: CASSPPGTYYNEQFF. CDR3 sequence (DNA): TGTGCCAGCTCACCTCCGGGGACTTACTACAATGAGCAGTTCTTC.

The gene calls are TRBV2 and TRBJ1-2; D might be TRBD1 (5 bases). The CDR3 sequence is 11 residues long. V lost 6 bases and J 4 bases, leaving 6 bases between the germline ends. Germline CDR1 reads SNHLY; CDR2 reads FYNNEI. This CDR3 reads CASSQGYGYTF. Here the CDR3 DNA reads TGTGCCAGCAGCCAGGGCTATGGCTACACCTTC.

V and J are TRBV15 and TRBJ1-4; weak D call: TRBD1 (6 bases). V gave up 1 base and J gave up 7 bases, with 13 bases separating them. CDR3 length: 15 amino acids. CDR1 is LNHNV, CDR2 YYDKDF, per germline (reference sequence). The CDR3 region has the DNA TGTGCCACCAGCAGAGGAGGGGGGGATATTGAAAAACTGTTTTTT. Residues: CATSRGGGDIEKLFF.

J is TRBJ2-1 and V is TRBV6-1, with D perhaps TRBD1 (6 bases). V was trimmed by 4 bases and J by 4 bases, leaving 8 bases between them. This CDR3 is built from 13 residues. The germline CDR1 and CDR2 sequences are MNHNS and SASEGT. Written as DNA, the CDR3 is TGTGCCAGCAGTGCGAGGGGGTACAATGAGCAGTTCTTC. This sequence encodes CASSARGYNEQFF.

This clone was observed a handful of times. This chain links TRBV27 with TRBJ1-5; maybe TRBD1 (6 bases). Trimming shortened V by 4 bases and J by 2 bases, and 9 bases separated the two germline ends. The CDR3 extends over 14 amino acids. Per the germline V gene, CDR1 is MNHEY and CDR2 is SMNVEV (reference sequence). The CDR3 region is CASSYRQGNQPQHF. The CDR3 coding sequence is TGTGCCAGCAGTTACCGACAGGGCAATCAGCCCCAGCATTTT.

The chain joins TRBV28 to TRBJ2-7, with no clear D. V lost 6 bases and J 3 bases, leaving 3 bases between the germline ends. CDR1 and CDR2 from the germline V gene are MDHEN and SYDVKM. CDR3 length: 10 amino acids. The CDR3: CASSRYEQYF. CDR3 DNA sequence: TGTGCCAGCAGCCGCTACGAGCAGTACTTC.

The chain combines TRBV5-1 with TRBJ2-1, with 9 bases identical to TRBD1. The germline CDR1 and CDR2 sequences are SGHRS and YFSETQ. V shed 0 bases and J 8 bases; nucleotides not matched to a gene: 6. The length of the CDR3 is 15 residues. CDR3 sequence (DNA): TGCGCCAGCAGCTTGGGTGACAGGGGGGGGGATGAGCAGTTCTTC. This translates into CASSLGDRGGDEQFF.

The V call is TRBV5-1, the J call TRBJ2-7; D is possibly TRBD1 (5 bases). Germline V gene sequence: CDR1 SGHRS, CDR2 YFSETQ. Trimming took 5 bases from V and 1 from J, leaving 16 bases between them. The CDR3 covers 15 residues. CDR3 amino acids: CASRLHRDSSYEQYF. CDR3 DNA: TGCGCCAGCAGACTACACCGAGACAGTTCCTACGAGCAGTACTTC.

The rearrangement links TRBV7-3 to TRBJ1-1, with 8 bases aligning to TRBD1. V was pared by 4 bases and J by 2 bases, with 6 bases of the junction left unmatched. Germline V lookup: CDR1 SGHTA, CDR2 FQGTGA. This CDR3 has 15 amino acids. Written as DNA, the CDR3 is TGTGCCAGCAGCTCTCGGACAGGGAGCAACACTGAAGCTTTCTTT. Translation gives CASSSRTGSNTEAFF.

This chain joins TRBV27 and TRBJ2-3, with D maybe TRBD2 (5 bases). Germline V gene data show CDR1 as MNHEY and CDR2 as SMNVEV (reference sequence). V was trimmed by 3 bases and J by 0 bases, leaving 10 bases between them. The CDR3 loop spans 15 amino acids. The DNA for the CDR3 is TGTGCCAGCAGTTTCGGAGGACCTAGCACAGATACGCAGTATTTT. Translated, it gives CASSFGGPSTDTQYF.

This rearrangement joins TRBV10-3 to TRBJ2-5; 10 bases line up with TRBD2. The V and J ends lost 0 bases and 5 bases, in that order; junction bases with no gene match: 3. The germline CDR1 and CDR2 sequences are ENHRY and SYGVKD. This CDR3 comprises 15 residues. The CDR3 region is CAISESEREGETQYF. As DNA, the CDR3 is TGTGCCATCAGTGAGTCTGAGCGGGAGGGGGAGACCCAGTACTTC.

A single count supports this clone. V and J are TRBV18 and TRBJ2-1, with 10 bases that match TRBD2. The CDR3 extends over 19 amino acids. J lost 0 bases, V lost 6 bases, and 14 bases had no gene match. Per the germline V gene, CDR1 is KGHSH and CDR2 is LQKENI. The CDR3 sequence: CASSHTGLAAGSSYNEQFF. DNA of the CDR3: TGTGCCAGCTCTCACACCGGACTAGCGGCGGGCAGCTCCTACAATGAGCAGTTCTTC.

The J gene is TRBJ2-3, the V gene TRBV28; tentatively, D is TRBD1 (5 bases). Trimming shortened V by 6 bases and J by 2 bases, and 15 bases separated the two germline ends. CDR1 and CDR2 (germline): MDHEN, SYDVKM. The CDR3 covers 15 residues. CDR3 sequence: CASRPKGPYTDTQYF. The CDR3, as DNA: TGTGCCAGCAGACCGAAGGGGCCTTACACAGATACGCAGTATTTT. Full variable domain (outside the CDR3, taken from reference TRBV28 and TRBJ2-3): DVKVTQSSRYLVKRTGEKVFLECVQDMDHENMFWYRQDPGLGLRLIYFSYDVKMKEKGDIPEGYSVSREKKERFSLILESASTNQTSMYLCASRPKGPYTDTQYFGPGTRLTVL.

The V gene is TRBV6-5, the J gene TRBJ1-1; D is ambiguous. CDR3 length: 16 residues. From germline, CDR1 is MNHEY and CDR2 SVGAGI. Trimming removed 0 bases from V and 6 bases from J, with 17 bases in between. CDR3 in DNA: TGTGCCAGCAGTTACTCGAGGGCCGCCCGGAGGCCTGAAGCTTTCTTT. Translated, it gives CASSYSRAARRPEAFF.

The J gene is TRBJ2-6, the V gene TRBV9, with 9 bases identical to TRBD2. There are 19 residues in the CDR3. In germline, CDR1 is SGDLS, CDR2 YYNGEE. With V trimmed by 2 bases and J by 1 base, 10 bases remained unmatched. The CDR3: CASSVMVAGEVSGANVLTF. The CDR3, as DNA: TGTGCCAGCAGCGTTATGGTAGCGGGGGAGGTTTCTGGGGCCAACGTCCTGACTTTC.

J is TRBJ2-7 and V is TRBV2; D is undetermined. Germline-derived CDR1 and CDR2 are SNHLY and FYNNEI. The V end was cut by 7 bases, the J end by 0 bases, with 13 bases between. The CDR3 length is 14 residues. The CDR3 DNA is TGTGCCAGCATCTCGCCGGTAAGCTCCTACGAGCAGTACTTC. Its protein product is CASISPVSSYEQYF.

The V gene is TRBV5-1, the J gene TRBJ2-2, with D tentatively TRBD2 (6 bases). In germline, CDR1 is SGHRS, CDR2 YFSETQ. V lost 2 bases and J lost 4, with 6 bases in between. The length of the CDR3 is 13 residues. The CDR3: CASSFSGTGELFF. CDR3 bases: TGCGCCAGCAGCTTTAGCGGCACCGGGGAGCTGTTTTTT.

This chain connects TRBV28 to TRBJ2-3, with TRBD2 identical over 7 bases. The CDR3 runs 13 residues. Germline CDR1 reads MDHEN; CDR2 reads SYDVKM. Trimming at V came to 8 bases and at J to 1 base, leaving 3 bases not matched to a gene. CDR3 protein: CASLTSGTDTQYF. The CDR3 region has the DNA TGTGCCAGCCTTACTAGCGGCACAGATACGCAGTATTTT.

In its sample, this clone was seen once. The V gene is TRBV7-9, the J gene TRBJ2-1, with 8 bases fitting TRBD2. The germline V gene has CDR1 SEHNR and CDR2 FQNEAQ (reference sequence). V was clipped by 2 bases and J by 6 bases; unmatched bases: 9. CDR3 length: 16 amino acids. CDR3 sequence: CASSLLAGGSGNEQFF. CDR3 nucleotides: TGTGCCAGCAGCTTACTTGCGGGAGGTAGCGGCAATGAGCAGTTCTTC.

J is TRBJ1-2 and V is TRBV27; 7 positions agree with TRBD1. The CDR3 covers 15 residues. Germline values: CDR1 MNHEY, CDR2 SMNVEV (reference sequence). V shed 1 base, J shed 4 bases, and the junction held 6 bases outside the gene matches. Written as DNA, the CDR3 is TGTGCCAGCAGTTTATGGTTTGGGACAGCCTATGGCTACACCTTC. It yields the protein CASSLWFGTAYGYTF.

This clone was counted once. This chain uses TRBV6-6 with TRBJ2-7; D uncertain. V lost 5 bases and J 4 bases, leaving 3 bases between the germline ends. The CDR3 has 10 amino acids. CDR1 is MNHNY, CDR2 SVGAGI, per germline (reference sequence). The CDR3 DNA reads TGTGCCAGCAGTCTGTACGAGCAGTACTTC. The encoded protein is CASSLYEQYF.

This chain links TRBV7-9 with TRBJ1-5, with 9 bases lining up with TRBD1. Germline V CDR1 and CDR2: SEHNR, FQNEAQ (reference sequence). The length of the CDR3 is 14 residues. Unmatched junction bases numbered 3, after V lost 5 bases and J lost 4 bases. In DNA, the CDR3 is TGTGCCAGCAGCGGGACAGGGCTTAATCAGCCCCAGCATTTT. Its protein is CASSGTGLNQPQHF.